The 11 T cell receptor beta chains reported below all come from one sample, sequenced in a study of response to subunit inactivated influenza vaccine. Using its own MiXCR run on the RT-PCR reads, TCRdb lists one record per CDR3 protein. This repertoire shows about 570,000 distinct CDR3 sequences, around 11% found once; its top ten account for more than 9.5%. These data were likewise used in another study, on T cells expressing NK-cell markers. According to that study: 5'RACE template switching built TCR beta cDNA with unique molecular identifiers.

This specimen consisted of PBMCs from blood, obtained on the day of vaccination. These receptors were obtained from a man between 45 and 60 years old who received an inactivated influenza vaccine.

This clonotype came up a few times. The chain joins TRBV4-1 to TRBJ1-6; possibly TRBD1 for D (6 bases). Per the germline V gene, CDR1 is MGHRA and CDR2 is YSYEKL. Trimming removed 0 bases from V and 5 bases from J, with 8 bases in between. The CDR3 contains 15 residues. The chain's CDR3 is CASSQDQGHNSPLHF. In DNA, the CDR3 is TGCGCCAGCAGCCAAGATCAGGGGCATAATTCACCCCTCCACTTT.

The chain couples TRBV7-9 to TRBJ2-1; no clear D. Germline values: CDR1 SEHNR, CDR2 FQNEAQ (reference sequence). Trimming took off 7 bases at V and 2 bases at J, with 12 bases between the two ends. The CDR3 is made up of 14 amino acids. The CDR3 sequence is CASNLRTTYNEQFF. The CDR3 bases are TGTGCCAGCAACCTGAGAACGACCTACAATGAGCAGTTCTTC.

The sample holds many counts of this clonotype. Compared with germline, one end of the junction differs, possibly owing to a read error. V and J are TRBV2 and TRBJ2-4, with D perhaps assigned TRBD1 or TRBD2 (5 bases each). This CDR3 comprises 12 residues. Germline-derived CDR1 and CDR2 are SNHLY and FYNNEI. Here the CDR3 reads CASSDSLGAQHF. In DNA, the CDR3 is TGTGCCAGCAGTGACTCGCTCGGGGCCCAGCACTTC.

The J gene is TRBJ2-1, the V gene TRBV28; possibly TRBD2 for D (5 bases). V lost 10 bases and J 0 bases, leaving 22 bases between the germline ends. Germline V lookup: CDR1 MDHEN, CDR2 SYDVKM. CDR3 size: 17 residues. The CDR3 DNA sequence: TGTGCCACCGAACCGGGCCGGAGGTTCAGCTCCTACAATGAGCAGTTCTTC. Its translation is CATEPGRRFSSYNEQFF.

This chain uses TRBV7-2 with TRBJ2-7; TRBD2 matches at 9 bases. Trimming removed 5 bases from V and 1 base from J; junction bases left unmatched: 6. CDR1 is SGHTA, CDR2 FQGNSA, per germline. The CDR3 length is 15 residues. Written as DNA, the CDR3 is TGTGCCAGCAGCGACCGGGGACTAGCTTCCTACGAGCAGTACTTC. This sequence encodes CASSDRGLASYEQYF.

The J gene is TRBJ2-3, the V gene TRBV20-1, with 9 bases matching TRBD2. Germline CDR1 reads DFQATT; CDR2 reads SNEGSKA (reference sequence). There are 15 residues in the CDR3. V gave up 5 bases and J gave up 1 base; unmatched junction bases: 7. This chain's CDR3 is CSAHSGSKGTDTQYF. CDR3 bases: TGCAGTGCTCATAGCGGGAGTAAAGGCACAGATACGCAGTATTTT.

The J gene is TRBJ2-7, the V gene TRBV5-1, with a possible D match to TRBD2 (6 bases). Trimming removed 4 bases from V and 3 bases from J, with 17 bases in between. Germline V gives CDR1 SGHRS, CDR2 YFSETQ. The CDR3 runs 15 residues. The CDR3 is CASSGTSSADYEQYF. The CDR3 nucleotides are TGCGCCAGCAGCGGGACCTCTAGCGCCGACTACGAGCAGTACTTC. The full variable domain, rest sourced from reference TRBV5-1 and TRBJ2-7, is KAGVTQTPRYLIKTRGQQVTLSCSPISGHRSVSWYQQTPGQGLQFLFEYFSETQRNKGNFPGRFSGRQFSNSRSEMNVSTLELGDSALYLCASSGTSSADYEQYFGPGTRLTVT.

The gene calls are TRBV20-1 and TRBJ2-7, with 13 nucleotides matching TRBD2. Germline CDR1 and CDR2: DFQATT and SNEGSKA (reference sequence). The V gene end was trimmed by 7 bases and the J gene end by 1 base; junction bases not matched to a gene: 4. The CDR3 sequence is 14 residues long. The CDR3 loop is CSGTSGGGSYEQYF. The DNA of the CDR3 is TGCAGTGGGACTAGCGGGGGAGGATCCTACGAGCAGTACTTC.

The chain uses TRBV15 and TRBJ1-5, with D perhaps matching TRBD1 (5 bases). There are 15 residues in the CDR3. Trimming left V 2 bases short and J 2 bases short, with 10 bases between. The germline gives CDR1 LNHNV, CDR2 YYDKDF (reference sequence). The CDR3 DNA follows: TGTGCCACCAGCAGACAGGGTGCGGGCAATCAGCCCCAGCATTTT. Translated, it gives CATSRQGAGNQPQHF. The complete variable domain, with remaining parts taken from reference TRBV15 and TRBJ1-5, reads DAMVIQNPRYQVTQFGKPVTLSCSQTLNHNVMYWYQQKSSQAPKLLFHYYDKDFNNEADTPDNFQSRRPNTSFCFLDIRSPGLGDTAMYLCATSRQGAGNQPQHFGDGTRLSIL.

This clonotype was observed a handful of times. The chain has TRBV28 and TRBJ1-5; possible D gene TRBD1, 5 bases. V lost 1 base, J lost 2 bases, and 9 bases lay in between. Looked up from germline, CDR1 is MDHEN and CDR2 is SYDVKM. CDR3 length equals 15 residues. CDR3 bases: TGTGCCAGCAGTTTATCGGGGACGCGCAATCAGCCCCAGCATTTT. Residues: CASSLSGTRNQPQHF.

This clonotype showed up many times. The gene calls are TRBV5-1 and TRBJ1-6; D uncertain. V was cut by 0 bases and J by 6 bases, with 10 bases left in between. Germline-derived CDR1 and CDR2 are SGHRS and YFSETQ. The length of the CDR3 is 15 residues. Here the CDR3 DNA reads TGCGCCAGCAGCTTGGATTGGGGTGTTAATTCACCCCTCCACTTT. Amino acid sequence: CASSLDWGVNSPLHF.